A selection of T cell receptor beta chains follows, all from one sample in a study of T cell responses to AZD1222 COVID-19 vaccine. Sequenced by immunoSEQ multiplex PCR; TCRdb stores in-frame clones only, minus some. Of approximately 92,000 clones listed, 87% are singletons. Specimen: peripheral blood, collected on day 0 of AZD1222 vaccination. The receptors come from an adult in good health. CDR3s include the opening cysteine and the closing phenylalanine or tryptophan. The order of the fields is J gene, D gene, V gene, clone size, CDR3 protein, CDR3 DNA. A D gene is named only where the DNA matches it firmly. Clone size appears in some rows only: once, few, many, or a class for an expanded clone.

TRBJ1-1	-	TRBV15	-	CATHTFPMGAMEEAFF	TGTGCCACCCACACTTTCCCCATGGGGGCCATGGAGGAAGCTTTCTTT
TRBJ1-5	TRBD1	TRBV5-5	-	CASSFTGGSNQPQHF	TGTGCCAGCAGCTTCACAGGGGGAAGCAATCAGCCCCAGCATTTT
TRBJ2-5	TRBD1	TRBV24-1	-	CATGDRGIETQYF	TGTGCCACTGGAGACAGGGGAATTGAGACCCAGTACTTC
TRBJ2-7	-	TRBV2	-	CASSEGQGGFYEQYF	TGTGCCAGCAGTGAAGGGCAGGGGGGTTTCTACGAGCAGTACTTC
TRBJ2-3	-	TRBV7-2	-	CASSPRRGGASTDTQYF	TGTGCCAGCAGCCCTAGAAGGGGCGGGGCCAGCACAGATACGCAGTATTTT
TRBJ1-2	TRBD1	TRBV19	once	CASSARQGEARGYTF	TGTGCCAGTAGTGCGCGACAGGGAGAGGCGCGGGGCTACACCTTC
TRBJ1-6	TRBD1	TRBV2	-	CASRTQGAGSPLHF	TGTGCCAGCAGGACACAGGGGGCGGGTTCACCCCTCCACTTT
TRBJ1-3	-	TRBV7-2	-	CASSLGPTGNTIYF	TGTGCCAGCAGCTTGGGACCAACTGGAAACACCATATATTTT
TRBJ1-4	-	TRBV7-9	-	CASSFGRDEEKLFF	TGTGCCAGCAGCTTTGGCAGGGACGAAGAAAAACTGTTTTTT
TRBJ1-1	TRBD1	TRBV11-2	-	CASSPYRGRMNTEAFF	TGTGCCAGCAGCCCCTACAGGGGACGAATGAACACTGAAGCTTTCTTT
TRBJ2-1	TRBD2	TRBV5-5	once	CASSLGAGGGEYNEQFF	TGTGCCAGCAGCTTGGGAGCGGGAGGGGGTGAATACAATGAGCAGTTCTTC
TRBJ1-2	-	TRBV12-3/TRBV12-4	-	CASSFLAEGGYTF	TGTGCCAGCAGTTTTCTGGCGGAGGGTGGCTACACCTTC
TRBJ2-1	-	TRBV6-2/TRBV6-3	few	CASSPRQGEGNEQFF	TGTGCCAGCAGTCCCCGGCAGGGCGAGGGGAATGAGCAGTTCTTC
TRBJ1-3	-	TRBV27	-	CASSLSFPGNTIYF	TGTGCCAGCAGTTTATCTTTCCCTGGAAACACCATATATTTT
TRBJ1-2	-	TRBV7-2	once	CASSPPGGGVVDGYTF	TGTGCCAGCAGCCCCCCGGGGGGGGGCGTAGTGGATGGCTACACCTTC
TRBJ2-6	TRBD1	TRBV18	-	CASSPAPDRPYSGANVLTF	TGTGCCAGCTCACCCGCCCCGGACAGGCCTTACTCTGGGGCCAACGTCCTGACTTTC
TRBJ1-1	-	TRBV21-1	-	CASSPLGRGEAFF	TGTGCCAGCAGCCCCCTAGGAAGGGGCGAAGCTTTCTTT
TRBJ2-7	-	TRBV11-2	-	CASSIQRDEQYF	TGTGCCAGCAGCATACAGCGGGACGAGCAGTACTTC
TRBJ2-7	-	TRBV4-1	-	CASSQAGSANYEQYF	TGCGCCAGCAGCCAAGCTGGGTCAGCAAATTACGAGCAGTACTTC
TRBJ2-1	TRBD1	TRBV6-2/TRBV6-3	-	CASSFARGEQFF	TGTGCCAGCAGTTTCGCCAGGGGGGAGCAGTTCTTC
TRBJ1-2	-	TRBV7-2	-	CASSLLFAGLSGYTF	TGTGCCAGCAGCTTACTCTTCGCAGGCTTGTCGGGCTACACCTTC
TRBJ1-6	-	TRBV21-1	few	CASSKVGDREHSPLHF	TGTGCCAGCAGCAAAGTTGGCGACAGGGAGCATTCACCCCTCCACTTT
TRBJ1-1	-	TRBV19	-	CASSKAGAMNTEAFF	TGTGCCAGTAGTAAGGCAGGGGCTATGAACACTGAAGCTTTCTTT
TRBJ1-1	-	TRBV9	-	CASSVDSQLRRAFF	TGTGCCAGCAGCGTAGACAGCCAGCTCCGGCGGGCTTTCTTT
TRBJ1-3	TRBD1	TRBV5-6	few	CASSFGTGGTGNTIYF	TGTGCCAGCAGCTTTGGAACAGGGGGCACTGGAAACACCATATATTTT
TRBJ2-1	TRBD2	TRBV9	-	CASSVEGLGPNEQFF	TGTGCCAGCAGCGTAGAGGGACTAGGCCCCAATGAGCAGTTCTTC
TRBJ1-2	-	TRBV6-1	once	CASSEGQGDYGYTF	TGTGCCAGCAGTGAAGGGCAGGGTGACTATGGCTACACCTTC
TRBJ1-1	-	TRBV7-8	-	CASSPNKNTEAFF	TGTGCCAGCAGCCCCAACAAGAACACTGAAGCTTTCTTT
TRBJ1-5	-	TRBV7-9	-	CASSSGTDIRQPQHF	TGTGCCAGCAGTTCAGGGACTGATATTCGGCAGCCCCAGCATTTT
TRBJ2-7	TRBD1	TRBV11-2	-	CASNLGQGGYEQYF	TGTGCCAGCAACTTAGGACAGGGGGGCTACGAGCAGTACTTC
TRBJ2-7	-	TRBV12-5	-	CASGLVLTGAGDEQYF	TGTGCTAGTGGTTTGGTACTGACCGGGGCGGGCGACGAGCAGTACTTC
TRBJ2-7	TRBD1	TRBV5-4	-	CASSSTGTGGYEQYF	TGTGCCAGCAGCTCTACCGGGACAGGAGGCTACGAGCAGTACTTC
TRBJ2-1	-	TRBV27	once	CASTPAPWGEQFF	TGTGCCAGCACCCCCGCACCATGGGGTGAGCAGTTCTTC
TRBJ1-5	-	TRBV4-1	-	CASSWTEYGNQPQHF	TGCGCCAGCAGCTGGACAGAGTACGGCAATCAGCCCCAGCATTTT
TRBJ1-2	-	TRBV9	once	CASLGQPYGYTF	TGTGCCAGCCTTGGACAGCCGTATGGCTACACCTTC
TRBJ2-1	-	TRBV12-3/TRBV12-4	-	CASTPGAQIGQFF	TGTGCCAGCACTCCGGGAGCGCAGATTGGGCAGTTCTTC
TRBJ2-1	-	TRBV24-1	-	CATSDGRLGVYNEQFF	TGTGCCACCAGTGATGGGAGACTAGGAGTCTACAATGAGCAGTTCTTC
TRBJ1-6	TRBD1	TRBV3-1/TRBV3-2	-	CASSTWTGDSPLHF	TGTGCCAGCAGCACGTGGACAGGAGATTCACCCCTCCACTTT
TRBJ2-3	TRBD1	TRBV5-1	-	CASSRGQGRTDTQYF	TGCGCCAGCAGCCGGGGACAGGGACGCACAGATACGCAGTATTTT
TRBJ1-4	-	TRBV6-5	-	CASTRGRGEKLFF	TGTGCCAGCACGAGGGGTCGTGGTGAAAAACTGTTTTTT
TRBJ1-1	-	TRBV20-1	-	CSASTAEAFF	TGCAGTGCTAGCACGGCAGAAGCTTTCTTT